This T cell receptor (beta chain) was recovered during a study of preoperative IRX-2 immunotherapy in early breast cancer. Documented treatment: preoperative locoregional IRX-2 cytokine immunotherapy. Patients received preoperative, locoregional IRX-2 cytokine immunotherapy in a phase Ib study. The V end lost 2 bases, the J end lost 1 base, and 8 bases lay between the germline ends. In germline, CDR1 is SQVTM, CDR2 ANQGSEA. The CDR3 has 13 residues. Sequenced by immunoSEQ multiplex PCR; TCRdb stores in-frame clones only, minus some. This table holds tens of thousands of clones, roughly 80% found once.

The V gene is TRBV29-1, the J gene TRBJ1-1; D ambiguous. The specimen was lymph node tissue, collected after IRX-2 immunotherapy. The sequence came from a human donor with breast cancer. The CDR3 DNA reads as TGCAGCGTTGAACAGGCGAGGAACACTGAAGCTTTCTTT. Amino acid sequence: CSVEQARNTEAFF.